Shown below are 9 T cell receptor beta chains from a single sample sequenced in a study of cytomegalovirus exposure and HLA in healthy donors. TCRdb's copy holds only in-frame clones and misses some; the assay was immunoSEQ multiplex PCR. Among about 95,000 clones listed, roughly 85% were seen once. Input material: PBMCs. The receptors come from a man younger than 35 in good health and CMV-seropositive.

The gene calls are TRBV19 and TRBJ1-5, with 10 positions matching TRBD1. There are 15 residues in the CDR3. Germline V gene data show CDR1 as LNHDA and CDR2 as SQIVND (reference sequence). Unmatched junction bases numbered 3, after V lost 6 bases and J lost 1 base. The CDR3 here is CASRWGQGSNQPQHF. The CDR3 nucleotides read TGTGCCAGTAGATGGGGACAGGGGAGCAATCAGCCCCAGCATTTT.

J is TRBJ2-1 and V is TRBV18, with D possibly matching TRBD2 (5 bases). The germline gives CDR1 KGHSH, CDR2 LQKENI. The length of the CDR3 is 14 residues. Trimming cost V 3 bases and J 5 bases, with 11 bases left between them. CDR3: CASSPASRNNEQFF. The CDR3 nucleotides read TGTGCCAGCTCACCGGCTAGCCGAAACAATGAGCAGTTCTTC.

In this sample, this clone turned up once. The chain combines TRBV19 with TRBJ2-5, with 13 bases aligning to TRBD2. Germline V gene lookup returns CDR1 LNHDA and CDR2 SQIVND (reference sequence). The CDR3 has 17 amino acids. With V trimmed by 6 bases and J by 3 bases, 10 bases remained unmatched. CDR3 loop: CASSQLAGGPSEETQYF. In DNA form, the CDR3 reads TGTGCCAGTAGCCAACTAGCGGGAGGGCCGTCAGAAGAGACCCAGTACTTC. Complete variable domain (other parts from reference TRBV19 and TRBJ2-5): DGGITQSPKYLFRKEGQNVTLSCEQNLNHDAMYWYRQDPGQGLRLIYYSQIVNDFQKGDIAEGYSVSREKKESFPLTVTSAQKNPTAFYLCASSQLAGGPSEETQYFGPGTRLLVL.

This clone appeared once. The V call is TRBV5-8, the J call TRBJ1-1; D call uncertain. From germline, CDR1 is SGHTS and CDR2 YDEGEE. The CDR3 is 16 residues long. V was cut by 3 bases and J by 0 bases, with 15 bases left in between. For the CDR3, the DNA is TGTGCCAGCAGCTCCATGCCCGCGTTTATGAACACTGAAGCTTTCTTT. It encodes CASSSMPAFMNTEAFF.

The chain employs TRBV15 and TRBJ2-5; TRBD2 is a possible D gene (5 bases). In germline, CDR1 is LNHNV, CDR2 YYDKDF (reference sequence). The CDR3 runs 12 residues. V was cut by 3 bases and J by 5 bases, with 7 bases left in between. DNA of the CDR3: TGTGCCACCAGCAGCGGCGGGGAGACCCAGTACTTC. It specifies CATSSGGETQYF.

This chain uses TRBV9 with TRBJ2-5; a possible D gene is TRBD2 (5 bases). Germline V lookup: CDR1 SGDLS, CDR2 YYNGEE. This CDR3 has 16 residues. Trimming stripped 0 bases from V and 3 bases from J, with 15 bases between. CDR3 loop: CASSVGPSLGEETQYF. As DNA, the CDR3 is TGTGCCAGCAGCGTAGGGCCCTCCCTCGGGGAAGAGACCCAGTACTTC.

V is TRBV7-3 and J is TRBJ2-5; 8 positions match TRBD2. The ends lost 5 bases at V and 3 bases at J; junction bases unmatched: 8. The CDR3 runs to 15 residues. CDR1 SGHTA and CDR2 FQGTGA come from the germline V gene. The CDR3, as DNA: TGTGCCAGCAGCGTAAGCGGGAGTAGGGAAGAGACCCAGTACTTC. Translated, it gives CASSVSGSREETQYF.

This rearrangement joins TRBV5-1 to TRBJ1-1; 8 nucleotides agree with TRBD1. V dropped 4 bases and J dropped 2; count of bases not matched to a gene: 7. The V gene's germline CDR1 is SGHRS and CDR2 YFSETQ. This CDR3 contains 15 residues. CDR3 in amino acids: CASSESTGGNTEAFF. Written as DNA, the CDR3 is TGCGCCAGCAGCGAAAGCACAGGGGGTAACACTGAAGCTTTCTTT.

The chain recombines TRBV10-3 with TRBJ1-1, with 8 bases aligning to TRBD1. The germline CDR1 and CDR2 sequences are ENHRY and SYGVKD. The CDR3 length is 16 residues. V shed 2 bases, J shed 3 bases, and the junction held 8 bases outside the gene matches. The CDR3: CAISEHYKQGDTEAFF. The CDR3 DNA sequence: TGTGCCATCAGTGAGCACTACAAACAGGGGGACACTGAAGCTTTCTTT.